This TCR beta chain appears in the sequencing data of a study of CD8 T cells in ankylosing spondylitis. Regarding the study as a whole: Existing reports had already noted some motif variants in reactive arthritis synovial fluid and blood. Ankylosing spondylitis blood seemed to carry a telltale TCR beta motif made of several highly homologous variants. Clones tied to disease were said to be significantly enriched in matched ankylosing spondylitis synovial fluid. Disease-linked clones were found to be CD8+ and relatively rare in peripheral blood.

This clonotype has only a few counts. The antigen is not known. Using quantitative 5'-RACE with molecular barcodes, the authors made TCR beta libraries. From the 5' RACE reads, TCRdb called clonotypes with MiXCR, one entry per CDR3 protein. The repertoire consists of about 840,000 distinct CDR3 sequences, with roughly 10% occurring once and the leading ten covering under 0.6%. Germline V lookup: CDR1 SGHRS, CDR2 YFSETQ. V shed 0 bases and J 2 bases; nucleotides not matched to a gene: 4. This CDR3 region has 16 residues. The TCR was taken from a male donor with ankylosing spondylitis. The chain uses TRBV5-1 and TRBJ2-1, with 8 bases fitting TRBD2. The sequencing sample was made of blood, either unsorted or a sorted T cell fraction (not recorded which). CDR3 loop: CASSLALAVTYNEQFF. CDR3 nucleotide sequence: TGCGCCAGCAGCTTGGCACTAGCGGTCACCTACAATGAGCAGTTCTTC. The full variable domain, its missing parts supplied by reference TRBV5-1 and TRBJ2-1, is KAGVTQTPRYLIKTRGQQVTLSCSPISGHRSVSWYQQTPGQGLQFLFEYFSETQRNKGNFPGRFSGRQFSNSRSEMNVSTLELGDSALYLCASSLALAVTYNEQFFGPGTRLTVL.